The 7 T cell receptor beta chains in this list originate from one sample, sequenced in a study of shared clonotypes between healthy human individuals. Sequenced by immunoSEQ multiplex PCR; TCRdb stores in-frame clones only, minus some. The data show 1 million to 1.2 million clones, around three quarters seen once. The sample consisted of memory CD4+ T cells from PBMCs. Subset specified: CD45RA-negative fraction. The receptors were sampled from a man younger than 35 in good health. Some clones in this sample may be carry-over from other donors' samples.

The genes are TRBV7-2 and TRBJ2-1; the D call may be TRBD1 or TRBD2 (6 bases each). This CDR3 contains 15 residues. The V gene's germline CDR1 is SGHTA and CDR2 FQGNSA. With 5 bases removed from V and 6 bases from J, the gap between germline ends came to 17 bases. The CDR3 DNA is TGTGCCAGCAGCACACAGGGCCCGGGGGTCAATGAGCAGTTCTTC. Translated, it gives CASSTQGPGVNEQFF.

The J gene is TRBJ2-2, the V gene TRBV7-9; TRBD1 is a possible D gene (6 bases). Per the germline V gene, CDR1 is SEHNR and CDR2 is FQNEAQ (reference sequence). This CDR3 is 14 amino acids long. Deletions cut 5 bases from V and 6 bases from J, with 13 bases between. The CDR3 is CASSVRGGSGELFF. The CDR3 DNA reads as TGTGCCAGCAGCGTTCGAGGGGGTTCCGGGGAGCTGTTTTTT.

This clone was counted between two and nine times. The identical CDR3 is also encoded by other nucleotide sequences in the sample. CDR3 in DNA: TGCGCCAGCAGCTTGGCAGGGGCCGAAGAGACCCAGTACTTC. Its translation is CASSLAGAEETQYF. V usage is TRBV5-1 and J usage is TRBJ2-5; a possible D gene is TRBD1 (6 bases). Looked up from germline, CDR1 is SGHRS and CDR2 is YFSETQ. The CDR3 extends over 14 amino acids. V lost 0 bases, J lost 3 bases, and 9 bases lay in between.

This clone has a count of ten or more. The J gene is TRBJ2-5, the V gene TRBV9, with a weak D call TRBD1 (6 bases). CDR3 length equals 14 residues. Looked up from germline, CDR1 is SGDLS and CDR2 is YYNGEE. With 4 bases removed from V and 5 bases from J, the gap between germline ends came to 15 bases. This CDR3 reads CASSPSTRGETQYF. CDR3 DNA sequence: TGTGCCAGCAGCCCATCAACTAGGGGGGAGACCCAGTACTTC. Drawing the rest from reference TRBV9 and TRBJ2-5, the complete variable domain is DSGVTQTPKHLITATGQRVTLRCSPRSGDLSVYWYQQSLDQGLQFLIQYYNGEERAKGNILERFSAQQFPDLHSELNLSSLELGDSALYFCASSPSTRGETQYFGPGTRLLVL.

Notes on this clone: Other DNA sequences within the sample encode an identical CDR3. The CDR3 DNA reads TGCGCCAGCAGCTTGGCCGGCAGGAGCAATCAGCCCCAGCATTTT. It yields the protein CASSLAGRSNQPQHF. This chain joins TRBV5-1 and TRBJ1-5, with D hard to call. V was clipped by 0 bases and J by 1 base, with 8 bases between them. The germline gives CDR1 SGHRS, CDR2 YFSETQ. The CDR3 length is 15 residues.

V and J are TRBV9 and TRBJ2-7; 7 bases line up with TRBD1. The germline CDR1 and CDR2 sequences are SGDLS and YYNGEE. The CDR3 spans 15 residues. V shed 3 bases and J 1 base; nucleotides not matched to a gene: 7. The CDR3 protein is CASSEGDSSSYEQYF. The DNA for the CDR3 is TGTGCCAGCAGCGAGGGGGACAGTTCTTCCTACGAGCAGTACTTC.

The genes are TRBV18 and TRBJ2-5, with TRBD2 matching 7 bases. Unmatched junction bases numbered 1, after V lost 2 bases and J lost 1 base. CDR1 KGHSH and CDR2 LQKENI come from the germline V gene. The CDR3 runs to 14 residues. CDR3 sequence: CASSPREGQETQYF. In nucleotides, the CDR3 is TGTGCCAGCTCACCAAGGGAGGGCCAAGAGACCCAGTACTTC.